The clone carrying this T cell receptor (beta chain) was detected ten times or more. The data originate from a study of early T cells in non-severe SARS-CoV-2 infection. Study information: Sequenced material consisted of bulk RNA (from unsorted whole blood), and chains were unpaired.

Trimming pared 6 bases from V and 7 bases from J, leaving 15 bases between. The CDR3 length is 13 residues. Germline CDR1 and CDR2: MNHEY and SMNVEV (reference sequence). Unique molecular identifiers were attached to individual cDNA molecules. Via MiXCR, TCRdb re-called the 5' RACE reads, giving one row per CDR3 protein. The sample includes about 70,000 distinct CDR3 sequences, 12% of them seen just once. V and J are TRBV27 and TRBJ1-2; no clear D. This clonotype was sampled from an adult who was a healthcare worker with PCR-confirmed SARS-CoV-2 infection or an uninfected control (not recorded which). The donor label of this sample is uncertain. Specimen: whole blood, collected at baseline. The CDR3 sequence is CASSINSAVGYTF. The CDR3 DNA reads TGTGCCAGCAGCATAAACTCAGCGGTTGGCTACACCTTC.